This passage covers 17 T cell receptor beta chains from one sample sequenced in a study of cytomegalovirus exposure and HLA in healthy donors (TCRdb year 2017). The library was obtained by the immunoSEQ multiplex PCR assay. A mixture of 60 forward primers for TCR Vbeta segments and 13 reverse primers for TCR Jbeta segments was used in the multiplex PCR. The table was pulled from immuneACCESS by TCRdb, which kept in-frame rearrangements only. Such tables lose some clones; where checked, under half of the loss comes from unresolved V genes, and the rest has no known cause. This sample has over 70,000 clones in its table, and around 68% of those were observed once. The ten largest clones represent 20% to 25% of the sample. Sequenced material: PBMCs. Every receptor here comes from a man in his thirties or forties in good health and CMV-seropositive.

This clone was picked up one time. V is TRBV28 and J is TRBJ2-7; 10 bases agree with TRBD1. V lost 5 bases, J lost 1 base, and 5 bases stayed unmatched. The CDR3 is 15 amino acids. The germline V gene has CDR1 MDHEN and CDR2 SYDVKM. The CDR3 region is CASSAGQGFSYEQYF. CDR3 in DNA: TGTGCCAGCAGTGCGGGACAGGGGTTTTCCTACGAGCAGTACTTC.

This chain's CDR3 is CASSESAGGKGYTF. DNA for the CDR3: TGCGCCAGCAGTGAGTCCGCAGGGGGGAAAGGCTACACCTTC. V gene TRBV10-1 combines with J gene TRBJ1-2; 7 nucleotides align to TRBD1. This CDR3 has 14 amino acids. The germline gives CDR1 WNHNN, CDR2 SYGVQD (reference sequence). The V segment lost 0 bases and the J segment 8 bases; nucleotides outside the gene matches: 6.

This chain uses TRBV5-8 with TRBJ1-5, with D tentatively TRBD1 (5 bases). Germline CDR1 and CDR2: SGHTS and YDEGEE. The V end was cut by 6 bases, the J end by 9 bases, with 13 bases between. The CDR3 runs to 12 residues. In nucleotides, the CDR3 is TGTGCCAGCATGAAGGGGTGGGGGCCCCAGCATTTT. Its protein product is CASMKGWGPQHF.

This chain connects TRBV30 to TRBJ2-6; 7 nucleotides line up with TRBD2. Germline V CDR1 and CDR2: GTSNPN, SVGIG (reference sequence). V was pared by 5 bases and J by 4 bases, with 8 bases of the junction left unmatched. The CDR3 is made up of 15 amino acids. The CDR3 region is CAWENREAGANVLTF. The CDR3 DNA follows: TGTGCCTGGGAGAACCGGGAGGCCGGGGCCAACGTCCTGACTTTC.

The V and J genes are TRBV19 and TRBJ2-2; 7 bases align to TRBD1. Germline V lookup: CDR1 LNHDA, CDR2 SQIVND (reference sequence). The CDR3 is made up of 12 amino acids. V trimming: 7 bases; J trimming: 6 bases; junction bases outside the gene matches: 2. CDR3 protein: CASTQGAGELFF. CDR3 DNA sequence: TGTGCCAGTACTCAGGGGGCCGGGGAGCTGTTTTTT. Looking up the rest from reference TRBV19 and TRBJ2-2 gives the full variable domain: DGGITQSPKYLFRKEGQNVTLSCEQNLNHDAMYWYRQDPGQGLRLIYYSQIVNDFQKGDIAEGYSVSREKKESFPLTVTSAQKNPTAFYLCASTQGAGELFFGEGSRLTVL.

The V gene is TRBV6-1, the J gene TRBJ2-5; TRBD2 might be the D (5 bases). The germline V gene encodes CDR1 MNHNS and CDR2 SASEGT. V lost 11 bases and J lost 5, with 15 bases in between. The CDR3 runs 12 residues. CDR3 amino acids: CASGREGETQYF. The CDR3, as DNA: TGTGCCTCCGGCCGGGAAGGGGAGACCCAGTACTTC.

This rearrangement joins TRBV25-1 to TRBJ2-7; a weak D match, TRBD2 (5 bases). CDR1 and CDR2 (germline): MGHDK, SYGVNS. The CDR3 extends over 14 amino acids. The V end was cut by 6 bases, the J end by 7 bases, with 19 bases between. The CDR3 DNA follows: TGTGCCAGCAGAGACATCCGGGCATCGGGGGAGCAGTACTTC. Translation gives CASRDIRASGEQYF.

The genes are TRBV29-1 and TRBJ2-7; 13 nucleotides align to TRBD2. V shed 5 bases, J shed 7 bases, and the junction held 5 bases outside the gene matches. Germline CDR1 and CDR2: SQVTM and ANQGSEA. CDR3 length: 13 amino acids. The CDR3 region is CSVRTSGSQEQYF. The CDR3 DNA is TGCAGCGTTAGGACTAGCGGGAGCCAAGAGCAGTACTTC.

This clone has only one observation. The chain couples TRBV4-1 to TRBJ1-4; the match to TRBD1 covers 7 bases. The length of the CDR3 is 13 residues. Germline values: CDR1 MGHRA, CDR2 YSYEKL. V was pared by 4 bases and J by 8 bases, with 4 bases of the junction left unmatched. The CDR3 sequence is CASSPLGGEKLFF. CDR3 nucleotides: TGCGCCAGCAGCCCATTAGGGGGCGAAAAACTGTTTTTT.

The chain has TRBV27 and TRBJ2-3; D might be TRBD2 (6 bases). This CDR3 has 13 amino acids. Trimming took 6 bases from V and 7 from J, leaving 14 bases between them. Germline assignment: CDR1 MNHEY and CDR2 SMNVEV (reference sequence). The CDR3 DNA reads as TGTGCCAGCAGCCGGGACTCCCCCCATACGCAGTATTTT. Amino acids: CASSRDSPHTQYF.

The chain is built from TRBV11-2 and TRBJ1-1; 9 positions match TRBD1. After removal of 5 bases from V and 4 bases from J, the junction contained 8 bases not matched to a gene. Germline-derived CDR1 and CDR2 are SGHAT and FQNNGV. The CDR3 has 15 amino acids. DNA of the CDR3: TGTGCCAGCAGCCCCACGGGGACAGGGATCACTGAAGCTTTCTTT. This translates into CASSPTGTGITEAFF.

The rearrangement joins TRBV27 to TRBJ2-2; 10 nucleotides match TRBD1. The CDR3 length is 18 residues. Germline CDR1 and CDR2: MNHEY and SMNVEV (reference sequence). After removal of 4 bases from V and 4 bases from J, the junction contained 12 bases not matched to a gene. The CDR3 DNA sequence: TGTGCCAGCAGTTCTCCGTCCGGGACAGGGGTTAGCACCGGGGAGCTGTTTTTT. This encodes CASSSPSGTGVSTGELFF.

The chain uses TRBV27 and TRBJ2-7; a weak D match, TRBD2 (6 bases). CDR3 length: 16 residues. Trimming shortened V by 4 bases and J by 5 bases, and 21 bases separated the two germline ends. Germline V lookup: CDR1 MNHEY, CDR2 SMNVEV (reference sequence). CDR3 bases: TGTGCCAGCAGTTCGGTCCCCGGCACTAGCATCCACGAGCAGTACTTC. Translating gives CASSSVPGTSIHEQYF.

The J gene is TRBJ1-5, the V gene TRBV21-1; the table gives TRBD1 as D, unverified against the DNA. TRBV21-1 is designated a pseudogene. This CDR3 has 17 residues. The CDR3 is CASSTWTVRGNNQPQHF. The CDR3 nucleotides are TGTGCCAGCAGCACCTGGACAGTCAGGGGAAACAATCAGCCCCAGCATTTT.

In DNA form, the CDR3 reads TGCGCCAGCAGGGGAGGGACAGGGGGGTACATGAACACTGAAGCTTTCTTT. This gives the protein CASRGGTGGYMNTEAFF. The chain links TRBV5-1 to TRBJ1-1, with 11 positions matching TRBD1. Germline-derived CDR1 and CDR2 are SGHRS and YFSETQ. CDR3 length equals 17 residues. V dropped 5 bases and J dropped 0; count of bases not matched to a gene: 9.

The chain uses TRBV29-1 and TRBJ2-7, with TRBD1 identical over 7 bases. V was pared by 6 bases and J by 6 bases, with 8 bases of the junction left unmatched. This CDR3 has 12 amino acids. Germline CDR1 reads SQVTM; CDR2 reads ANQGSEA. This CDR3 reads CSVQGDFREQYF. CDR3 coding DNA: TGCAGCGTCCAGGGGGATTTTCGCGAGCAGTACTTC.

The chain combines TRBV6-1 with TRBJ1-5; D uncertain. This CDR3 has 13 residues. V was pared by 6 bases and J by 1 base, with 7 bases between. Looked up from germline, CDR1 is MNHNS and CDR2 is SASEGT. For the CDR3, the DNA is TGTGCCAGCAGCCTAGAAAGCAATCAGCCCCAGCATTTT. Protein sequence: CASSLESNQPQHF.